This TCR beta chain emerged from a study of blood T cells in healthy people across ages (dated by TCRdb to the mid-2010s). As for the study more broadly: In model experiments, template switching captured roughly one uniquely barcoded TCR beta cDNA molecule for every two T cells. The donors were divided into four age groups: young (average approximately 16 years), middle-aged (around 41), aged (62) and long-lived (around 87). For two donors (one aged 18 to 29 and one aged 80 or older), the study analyzed two additional independent replicas of 1 million unique cDNA reads from the same blood draw. To track age-related changes in TCR beta repertoire diversity, the study relied on deep sequencing normalized with unique cDNA molecular identifiers.

About this clonotype itself: No cognate antigen has been identified for it. Base-call qualities are not available, and no considerably larger clone is one nucleotide away.

The library was made by 5' RACE. Data came from an Illumina HiSeq 2500. A second 7 to 11 cycle PCR used a sample-barcoded 5' primer and a J-beta primer mix. A unique molecular identifier was introduced onto each TCR beta cDNA molecule by a template-switch 5' adaptor carrying 12 random nucleotides. Each sample yielded at least 3 million CDR3-containing paired-end reads. The Mint cDNA synthesis kit, primed by a TRBC-specific oligonucleotide, was used to synthesize first-strand cDNA from all RNA. All cDNA was treated with uracil-DNA glycosylase and then went through a first 18-cycle PCR with the universal primers M1SS and BC2_uni_R. In the paper's pipeline: Normalization of each sample was performed by random selection of 1 million high-quality reads, each carrying a distinct molecular identifier. Reads with shared molecular identifiers were discarded instead of being binned into consensus sequences. MiTCR, with a Q25 quality threshold and the strictest error-elimination algorithm, was used for CDR3 identification, clonotype clustering and error correction. A nonparametric unseen species model with Euler transformation was used to estimate lower-bound total TCR beta diversity. The raw public reads went through TCRdb reprocessing: fastp at Q25, MiXCR clone calling, in-frame beta chains kept. Under each unique CDR3 protein, matching rows form one entry showing the most common genes and DNA. The V and J calls, along with clone size, are taken from TCRdb and not from the paper's own processing. This sample is represented by about 930,000 distinct CDR3 sequences; almost 30% of them were singletons. Jointly, the top ten make up about 9.4% of the sample.

Study-wide conclusions, independent of this receptor: Total diversity estimates from one million sequenced T cells were considered lower bounds and underestimates. Compared with the aged group, more naive CD4+ T cells, fewer expanded clones and increased TCR diversity were shown by the long-lived group, suggesting age selection. Observed TCR beta diversity correlated strongly with the percentage of naive T cells measured by flow cytometry. Observed TCR beta diversity per million T cells fell roughly linearly with age, and a significant reduction was already apparent by age around 40. Because profiling used bulk unsorted PBMCs, naive and antigen-experienced compartments could not be compared conclusively. Because donor CMV infection status was unknown, age-related changes in expanded clonotypes were potentially confounded.

Systemically healthy Caucasian individuals from Russia, 39 in total and aged about 6 to 90 years, were included as donors. Each donor gave approximately 9.4 milliliters of peripheral blood, drawn into EDTA-treated Vacutainer tubes. PBMCs were isolated by Ficoll-Paque density-gradient centrifugation, with at least 7 million obtained per sample. Total RNA, at least 6 micrograms per sample, was extracted from PBMCs with Trizol reagent. For every donor, flow cytometry on a PBMC aliquot measured the percentage of naive CD45RAhigh/CD27high T cells. The CDR3 spans 17 residues, from the cysteine through the phenylalanine. CDR3 DNA is the only sequence kept; it has 51 bases, read in frame from the first base. Separately, the same data were catalogued under a study of T cells of mothers and their children. According to the second study: The donors were nine systemically healthy Caucasian individuals, made up of three mothers and their six children. cDNA synthesis used all of the extracted RNA, with roughly 1.5 ug of RNA in each 15 ul reaction. Sample barcodes and 2-4 random nucleotides were added via the M1S primer in the second PCR. Over 8 million TCR beta CDR3 reads came from each mother, compared with approximately 2.8 million reads from each child. Thymic selection shapes the output of TCR recombination in a similar way in related and unrelated pairs, and inherited differences have a minor effect. Related mother-child pairs always showed normalized repertoire overlap that was slightly higher than in unrelated mother-child pairs, though the difference was never significant. With a sensitivity of approximately 100 clones per million clonotypes, no persistent microchimeric T cell clones were detected. The study used deep NGS to compare TCR beta repertoires of mothers and children, seeking features distinguishing related mother-child pairs from unrelated individuals. Mothers averaged roughly 40 +/- 4 years of age and children averaged roughly 12 +/- 4 years. After adapters were ligated using NEBNext reagents, the libraries underwent 100+100 nt paired-end sequencing on an Illumina HiSeq 2000. Mother and child libraries were prepared a month apart and sequenced in separate runs to prevent cross-contamination. Between roughly 450,000 and 2,200,000 distinct TCR beta clonotypes were identified per donor. Naive TCR beta clonotypes were estimated from low-frequency clonotypes matched to each donor's FACS-determined naive share, without sorting.

This clonotype was sampled from a woman between 40 and 55 years old in good health. Sequencing input: blood. Here the chain combines TRBV12-3 or TRBV12-4 and TRBJ2-5, and 9 junction bases match TRBD2. The DNA end favors TRBJ2-1, so the J call may be wrong. The CDR3 loop reads CASSLAQLAGTQETQFF. The DNA reads TGTGCCAGCAGTTTAGCGCAGCTAGCGGGGACCCAAGAGACCCAGTTCTTC.